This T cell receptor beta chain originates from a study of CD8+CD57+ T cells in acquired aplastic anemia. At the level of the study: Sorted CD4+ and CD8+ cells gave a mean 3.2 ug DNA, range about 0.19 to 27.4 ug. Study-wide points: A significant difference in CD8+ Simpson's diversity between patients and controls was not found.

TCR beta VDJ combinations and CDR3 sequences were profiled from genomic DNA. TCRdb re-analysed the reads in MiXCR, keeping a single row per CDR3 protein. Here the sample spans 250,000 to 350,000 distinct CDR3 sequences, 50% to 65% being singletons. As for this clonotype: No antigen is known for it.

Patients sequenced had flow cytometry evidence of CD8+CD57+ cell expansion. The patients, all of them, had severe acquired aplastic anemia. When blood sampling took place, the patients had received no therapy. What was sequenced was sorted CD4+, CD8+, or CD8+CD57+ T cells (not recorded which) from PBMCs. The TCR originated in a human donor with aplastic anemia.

The CDR3 nucleotides are TGTGCCAGCAGCCGCGGACAACTCGCGGACGAGCAGTACTTC. It translates to CASSRGQLADEQYF. This chain links TRBV5-8 with TRBJ2-7; TRBD1 might be the D (5 bases). The length of the CDR3 is 14 residues. Trimming shortened V by 4 bases and J by 5 bases, and 16 bases separated the two germline ends. Germline loops: CDR1 SGHTS, CDR2 YDEGEE.